The source of this T cell receptor beta chain is a study of tumor-infiltrating lymphocytes in primary liver carcinoma. The authors made TCR beta cDNA from 500 to 600 ng total RNA with a constant-region primer. Three nested multiplex PCR rounds, a slightly modified ARM-PCR, produced the libraries for TCR beta. TRBV1-TRBV30 forward primers and a C-beta reverse primer were used in the first two PCR rounds, which each ran for about 10 cycles. In TCRdb, the multiplex PCR reads were re-called with MiXCR into one record per CDR3 protein. Here the sample spans about 120,000 distinct CDR3 sequences, 65% being singletons. In this sample, this clonotype turned up many times. Its antigen is not identified. For each extraction, RNA and DNA were obtained together from around 20-30 mg of unsorted bulk tissue. Germline V CDR1 and CDR2: LGHNA, YNFKEQ. Trimming cost V 0 bases and J 1 base, with 4 bases left between them. The CDR3 runs to 14 residues.

Study findings and constraints: Among top clones, only about 7-24% appeared in all five tumor regions. Tumor specimens were characterized by a significantly higher top-250-clone fraction than blood (p = 0.039).

The chain is built from TRBV4-2 and TRBJ2-4; D unresolved. The sequence came from a woman aged 55-69 years with primary liver carcinoma and hepatitis B virus infection. Sequenced input: liver tumor tissue from sampling region 1. Subset here: tumor region T1, superior pole. For the CDR3, the DNA is TGTGCCAGCAGCCAAGAGGAGGCCAAAAACATTCAGTACTTC. This translates into CASSQEEAKNIQYF.